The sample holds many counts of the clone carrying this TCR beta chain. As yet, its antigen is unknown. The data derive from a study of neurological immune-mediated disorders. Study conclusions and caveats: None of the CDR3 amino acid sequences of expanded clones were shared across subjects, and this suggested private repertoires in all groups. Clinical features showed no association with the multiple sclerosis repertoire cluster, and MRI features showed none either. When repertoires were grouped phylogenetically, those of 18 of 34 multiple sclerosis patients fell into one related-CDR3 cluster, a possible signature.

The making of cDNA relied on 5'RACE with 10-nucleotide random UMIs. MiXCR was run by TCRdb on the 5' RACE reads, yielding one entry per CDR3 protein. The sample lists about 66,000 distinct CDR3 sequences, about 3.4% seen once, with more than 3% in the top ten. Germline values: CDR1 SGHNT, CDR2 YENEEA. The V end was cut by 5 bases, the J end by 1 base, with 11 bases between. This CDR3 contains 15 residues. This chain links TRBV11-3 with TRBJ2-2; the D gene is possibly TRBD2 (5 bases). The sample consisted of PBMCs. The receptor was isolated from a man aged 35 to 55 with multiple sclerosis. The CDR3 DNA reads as TGTGCCAGCAGCCCGGACTTCCTGAACACCGGGGAGCTGTTTTTT. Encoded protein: CASSPDFLNTGELFF.